The entry below gives a single T cell receptor beta chain sequence along with its context. As yet, its antigen is unknown. Peripheral blood was collected from the related graft donor on the marrow donation day. This record belongs to a study of T cells after posttransplantation cyclophosphamide. Notes on the study in general: Donor-recipient repertoire similarity was low at 1-2 months, rising over year one. Blood and skin or GI T cell repertoires showed limited TRB overlap. TRB clonality was highly associated with recipient CMV seropositivity and reactivation.

From germline, CDR1 is SGHNT and CDR2 YYREEE (reference sequence). V shed 4 bases and J shed 2 bases, with 9 bases lying between them. The CDR3 contains 13 residues. Profiling relied on immunoSEQ multiplex PCR, and the TCRdb table lists in-frame clones only, not all of them. The sample shows tens of thousands of clones, no singletons; the ten largest hold less than 5%. The sequence came from a woman between 25 and 40 years old in good health and a related stem cell transplant donor. Material: PBMCs. This chain joins TRBV5-4 and TRBJ1-2; D uncertain. The CDR3 bases are TGTGCCAGCAGCCTTGACATGAACTATGGCTACACCTTC. Residues: CASSLDMNYGYTF.